This T cell receptor beta chain is drawn from a study of CD8+CD57+ T cells in acquired aplastic anemia. The CDR3 runs to 13 residues. Germline CDR1 SQVTM, CDR2 ANQGSEA. Profiles of TCR beta VDJ and CDR3 were generated from a genomic DNA template. TCRdb re-analysed the reads in MiXCR, keeping a single row per CDR3 protein. The table has about 180,000 distinct CDR3 sequences, approximately 49% seen once. This clonotype originated in a human donor in good health. This rearrangement joins TRBV29-1 to TRBJ2-3, with TRBD2 identical over 13 bases. Sequenced: sorted CD4+, CD8+, or CD8+CD57+ T cells (not recorded which) from PBMCs. The CDR3 region has the DNA TGCACCGGACTAGCGGGGGGCACAGATACGCAGTATTTT. Its translation is CTGLAGGTDTQYF.